Listed below are T cell receptor beta chains from one sample, sequenced in a study of blood T cell repertoires in COVID-19. Using immunoSEQ multiplex PCR, the repertoire was profiled, and TCRdb retains in-frame clones only, with some absent. The table has more than 200,000 clones, about 88% seen once; the top ten hold about 2.1%. The source material was peripheral blood. The receptors were gathered from a woman aged 40 to 50 who had recovered from COVID-19. CDR3s include the opening cysteine and the closing phenylalanine or tryptophan. The order of the fields is V gene, clone size, J gene, CDR3 protein. A clone size is listed for some rows: how often the clone was seen (once, few, many), or a class if it is expanded.

v_call: TRBV7-9
clone_size: NA
j_call: TRBJ2-7
cdr3_aa: CASSSDSQSLRQYF

v_call: TRBV29-1
clone_size: NA
j_call: TRBJ2-1
cdr3_aa: CSGITSGRADEQFF

v_call: TRBV5-4
clone_size: NA
j_call: TRBJ2-7
cdr3_aa: CASSADRGTTYEQYF

v_call: TRBV29-1
clone_size: NA
j_call: TRBJ2-7
cdr3_aa: CSVEVHRGRTSYEQYF

v_call: TRBV28
clone_size: NA
j_call: TRBJ1-4
cdr3_aa: CASSSGGGVANEKLFF

v_call: TRBV7-8
clone_size: NA
j_call: TRBJ1-2
cdr3_aa: CASSSGQPKGGGYTF

v_call: TRBV6-5
clone_size: NA
j_call: TRBJ2-1
cdr3_aa: CASRPTRGSGNEQFF

v_call: TRBV5-1
clone_size: NA
j_call: TRBJ2-7
cdr3_aa: CASRLGGSSYEQYF

v_call: TRBV4-2
clone_size: few
j_call: TRBJ1-3
cdr3_aa: CASSHGGERFSGNTIYF

v_call: TRBV29-1
clone_size: NA
j_call: TRBJ2-7
cdr3_aa: CSVEEMTSGYSYEQYF

v_call: TRBV19
clone_size: NA
j_call: TRBJ1-5
cdr3_aa: CASSRQGNQPQHF

v_call: TRBV4-2
clone_size: NA
j_call: TRBJ2-1
cdr3_aa: CASSQEARLAGGPPQFF

v_call: TRBV27
clone_size: NA
j_call: TRBJ2-5
cdr3_aa: CASSLFQGAGETQYF

v_call: TRBV18
clone_size: NA
j_call: TRBJ2-2
cdr3_aa: CASSPLGHTNTGELFF

v_call: TRBV3-1/TRBV3-2
clone_size: once
j_call: TRBJ2-2
cdr3_aa: CASTLPPGTLNTGELFF

v_call: TRBV7-9
clone_size: NA
j_call: TRBJ2-3
cdr3_aa: CASSTRTGASTDTQYF

v_call: TRBV6-5
clone_size: NA
j_call: TRBJ1-6
cdr3_aa: CASIRTGDNSPLHF

v_call: TRBV24-1
clone_size: NA
j_call: TRBJ2-7
cdr3_aa: CATSDTPGAGQSYEQYF

v_call: TRBV11-2
clone_size: NA
j_call: TRBJ1-4
cdr3_aa: CASSQRAGRGNEKLFF

v_call: TRBV7-2
clone_size: NA
j_call: TRBJ1-1
cdr3_aa: CASSLAPGQNTEAFF

v_call: TRBV6-1
clone_size: NA
j_call: TRBJ2-7
cdr3_aa: CASSEPGQGAEQYF

v_call: TRBV7-2
clone_size: NA
j_call: TRBJ1-3
cdr3_aa: CASSLGRFGNTIYF

v_call: TRBV7-8
clone_size: NA
j_call: TRBJ2-7
cdr3_aa: CASSLGGGQASYEQYF

v_call: TRBV6-5
clone_size: NA
j_call: TRBJ1-6
cdr3_aa: CASSYLTGDSPLHF

v_call: TRBV28
clone_size: NA
j_call: TRBJ1-5
cdr3_aa: CASIVRRTGAYSNQPQHF

v_call: TRBV19
clone_size: once
j_call: TRBJ1-5
cdr3_aa: CASSLTGIQPQHF

v_call: TRBV24-1
clone_size: NA
j_call: TRBJ1-3
cdr3_aa: CATSGGAGNTIYF

v_call: TRBV9
clone_size: NA
j_call: TRBJ1-1
cdr3_aa: CASSVAPSSNTEAFF

v_call: TRBV2
clone_size: NA
j_call: TRBJ2-7
cdr3_aa: CASSENHDSYEQYF

v_call: TRBV18
clone_size: NA
j_call: TRBJ2-1
cdr3_aa: CASSPRESSYNEQFF

v_call: TRBV5-1
clone_size: NA
j_call: TRBJ2-2
cdr3_aa: CASTTPRAGELFF

v_call: TRBV28
clone_size: NA
j_call: TRBJ2-7
cdr3_aa: CASSPASTEFYEQYF

v_call: TRBV2
clone_size: NA
j_call: TRBJ1-2
cdr3_aa: CASSEGQPYGYTF

v_call: TRBV19
clone_size: NA
j_call: TRBJ2-3
cdr3_aa: CASSLREARSTDTQYF

v_call: TRBV5-6
clone_size: NA
j_call: TRBJ1-5
cdr3_aa: CASSPGGPGRNQPQHF

v_call: TRBV7-9
clone_size: NA
j_call: TRBJ2-3
cdr3_aa: CASSPPLSREDTQYF

v_call: TRBV4-2
clone_size: NA
j_call: TRBJ1-5
cdr3_aa: CASSQDRARPQHF

v_call: TRBV12-3/TRBV12-4
clone_size: NA
j_call: TRBJ1-2
cdr3_aa: CASGLRGGYTF

v_call: TRBV29-1
clone_size: NA
j_call: TRBJ1-2
cdr3_aa: CSAGDSQDYTF

v_call: TRBV12-3/TRBV12-4
clone_size: NA
j_call: TRBJ1-1
cdr3_aa: CASSLTENTEAFF

v_call: TRBV29-1
clone_size: once
j_call: TRBJ1-1
cdr3_aa: CSDFEGGSTEAFF

v_call: TRBV28
clone_size: few
j_call: TRBJ2-3
cdr3_aa: CASSPGGVAGLTDTQYF

v_call: TRBV24-1
clone_size: once
j_call: TRBJ2-7
cdr3_aa: CATSDAGQGYEQYF

v_call: TRBV9
clone_size: NA
j_call: TRBJ2-1
cdr3_aa: CASSVGAFNEQFF

v_call: TRBV3-1/TRBV3-2
clone_size: NA
j_call: TRBJ2-7
cdr3_aa: CASSRSGLAGGEQYF

v_call: TRBV6-2/TRBV6-3
clone_size: NA
j_call: TRBJ2-3
cdr3_aa: CASSLFLTSGSRDTQYF

v_call: TRBV7-8
clone_size: NA
j_call: TRBJ2-3
cdr3_aa: CASSPLGGNTDTQYF

v_call: TRBV18
clone_size: NA
j_call: TRBJ1-3
cdr3_aa: CASSPKTGVGNTIYF

v_call: TRBV9
clone_size: once
j_call: TRBJ2-1
cdr3_aa: CASSVIANSYNEQFF

v_call: TRBV5-1
clone_size: NA
j_call: TRBJ2-1
cdr3_aa: CASSWVDSYNEQFF

v_call: TRBV5-1
clone_size: NA
j_call: TRBJ1-5
cdr3_aa: CASSLEGGQPQPQHF

v_call: TRBV3-1/TRBV3-2
clone_size: NA
j_call: TRBJ2-7
cdr3_aa: CASSLDRGRLEQYF

v_call: TRBV5-4
clone_size: NA
j_call: TRBJ2-2
cdr3_aa: CASSLRGRGAGELFF

v_call: TRBV5-4
clone_size: NA
j_call: TRBJ2-5
cdr3_aa: CASSSRGARTQYF